The clone carrying this T cell receptor (beta chain) has a handful of counts. The sample comes from a study of T cells after yellow fever vaccination. Overall study: Libraries from low-cell-number fractions were prepared with the SMART-Seq v4 Ultra Low Input RNA kit.

The authors made TCR cDNA by 5'RACE template switching, adding a universal primer site and UMIs. TCRdb reprocessed the 5' RACE reads via MiXCR and lists one record per CDR3 protein. The data show around 150,000 distinct CDR3 sequences, under 7.5% seen once. Germline CDR1 is SGHKS and CDR2 is YYEKEE (reference sequence). This CDR3 spans 12 amino acids. V lost 2 bases and J lost 8; bases outside the gene matches: 3. The origin of this receptor is a man younger than 30 who received the YFV17D yellow fever vaccine. V gene TRBV5-5 combines with J gene TRBJ1-2, with 7 bases matching TRBD1. Specimen: CD4+ T cells sorted from PBMCs, collected about 5 days after the first yellow fever vaccination. In nucleotides, the CDR3 is TGTGCCAGCAGCTTTCAAGGGGGCGGCTACACCTTC. Its translation: CASSFQGGGYTF.